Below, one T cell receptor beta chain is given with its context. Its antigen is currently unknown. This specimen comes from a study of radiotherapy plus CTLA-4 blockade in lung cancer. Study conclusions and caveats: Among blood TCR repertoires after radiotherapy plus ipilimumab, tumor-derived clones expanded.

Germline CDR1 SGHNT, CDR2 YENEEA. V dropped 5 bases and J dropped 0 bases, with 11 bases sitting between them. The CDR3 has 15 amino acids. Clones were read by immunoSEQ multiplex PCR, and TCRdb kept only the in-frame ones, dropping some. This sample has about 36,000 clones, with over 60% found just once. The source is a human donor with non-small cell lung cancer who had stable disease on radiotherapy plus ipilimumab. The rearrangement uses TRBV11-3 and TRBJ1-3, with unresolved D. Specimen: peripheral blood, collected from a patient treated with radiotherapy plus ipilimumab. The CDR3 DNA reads TGTGCCAGCAGCCCCGGGGTACTCTCTGGAAACACCATATATTTT. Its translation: CASSPGVLSGNTIYF.